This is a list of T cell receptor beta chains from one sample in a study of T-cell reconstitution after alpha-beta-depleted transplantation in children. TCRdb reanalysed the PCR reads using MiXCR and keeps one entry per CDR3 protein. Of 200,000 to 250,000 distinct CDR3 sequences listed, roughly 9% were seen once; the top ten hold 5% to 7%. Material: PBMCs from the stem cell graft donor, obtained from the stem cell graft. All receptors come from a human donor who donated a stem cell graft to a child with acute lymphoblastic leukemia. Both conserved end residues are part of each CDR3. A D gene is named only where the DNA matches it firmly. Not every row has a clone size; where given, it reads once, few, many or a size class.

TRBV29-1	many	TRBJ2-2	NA	TGCAGCGTTGTCCTCCCACCGAACACCGGGGAGCTGTTTTTT	CSVVLPPNTGELFF
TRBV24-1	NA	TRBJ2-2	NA	TGTGCCACCAGTGATTTACCAACAGGTTCGAACACCGGGGAGCTGTTTTTT	CATSDLPTGSNTGELFF
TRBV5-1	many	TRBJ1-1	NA	TGCGCCAGCAGCTTGGAAGCAGTGAACACTGAAGCTTTCTTT	CASSLEAVNTEAFF
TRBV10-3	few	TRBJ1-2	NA	TGTGCCATCAGTGGTTCAGGGGCCGCTAACTATGGCTACACCTTC	CAISGSGAANYGYTF
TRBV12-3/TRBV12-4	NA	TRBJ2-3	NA	TGTGCCAGCAGTTTAGGAGGGTTTAGTACGCAGTATTTT	CASSLGGFSTQYF
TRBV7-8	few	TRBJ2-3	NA	TGTGCCAGCAGCTCCCCAGGGACGTTGGCTGATACGCAGTATTTT	CASSSPGTLADTQYF
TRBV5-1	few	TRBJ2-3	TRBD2	TGCGCCAGCAGCCCAGGACTAGCGGGGGACACAGATACGCAGTATTTT	CASSPGLAGDTDTQYF
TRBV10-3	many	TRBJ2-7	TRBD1	TGTGCCATCAGCTTTCGGGACAGTAGGTCGGCTTACGAGCAGTACTTC	CAISFRDSRSAYEQYF
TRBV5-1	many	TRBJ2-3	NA	TGCGCCAGCAGCTTGACGACAGATACGCAGTATTTT	CASSLTTDTQYF
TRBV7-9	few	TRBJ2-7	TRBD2	TGTGCCAGCAGCCGACGGACTAGCTACGAGCAGTACTTC	CASSRRTSYEQYF
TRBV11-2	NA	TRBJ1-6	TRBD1	TGTGCCAGCAGCTTAGTAGGGGGCGGGTATAATTCACCCCTCCACTTT	CASSLVGGGYNSPLHF
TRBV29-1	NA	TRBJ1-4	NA	TGCAGCGTTGCTGAGCGTGGTGAAAAACTGTTTTTT	CSVAERGEKLFF
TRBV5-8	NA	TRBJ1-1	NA	TGTGCCAGCAGATTGAATTTGAACACTGAAGCTTTCTTT	CASRLNLNTEAFF
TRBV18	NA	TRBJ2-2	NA	TGTGCCAGCTCACCATCCCAGCGTCAAATCGGGGAGCTGTTTTTT	CASSPSQRQIGELFF
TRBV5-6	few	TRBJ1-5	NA	TGTGCCAGCAGCTTGATTAGGGGAGATCAGCCCCAGCATTTT	CASSLIRGDQPQHF
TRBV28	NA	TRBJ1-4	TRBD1	TGTGCCAGCAGCCCCCAACAGGGGGGAAGGGAAAAACTGTTTTTT	CASSPQQGGREKLFF
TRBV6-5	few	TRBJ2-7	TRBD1	TGTGCCAGCGTTCCGTTGGGACAGGGGTCCAACTACGAGCAGTACTTC	CASVPLGQGSNYEQYF
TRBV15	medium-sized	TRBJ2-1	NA	TGTGCCACCAGCAGAGTCTCCCCGGGCAATGAGCAGTTCTTC	CATSRVSPGNEQFF
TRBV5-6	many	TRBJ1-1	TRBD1	TGTGCCAGCATCTTCGAGGGGGCCGCCAACACTGAAGCTTTCTTT	CASIFEGAANTEAFF
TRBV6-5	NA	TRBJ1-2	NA	TGTGCCAGCAGTTACCAGCGACAGTACTATGGCTACACCTTC	CASSYQRQYYGYTF
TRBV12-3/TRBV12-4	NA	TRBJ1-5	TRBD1	TGTGCCAGCAGTTTACAGACCCAAAGGACAGGGAGGGTGTCTTACAATCAGCCCCAGCATTTT	CASSLQTQRTGRVSYNQPQHF
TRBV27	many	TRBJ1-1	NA	TGTGCCAGCAGTCTCCAACAGGGAGTTGGCACTGAAGCTTTCTTT	CASSLQQGVGTEAFF